This TCR beta chain originates from a study of blood T cells in healthy people across ages (dated by TCRdb to between 2014 and 2017). Regarding the research as a whole: In model experiments, roughly one uniquely barcoded TCR beta cDNA molecule per two T cells was captured by template switching. Donors were grouped into four age groups: young (average approximately 15 years), middle-aged (39), aged (approximately 58) and long-lived (around 80). To track age-related changes in TCR beta repertoire diversity, the study relied on deep sequencing normalized with unique cDNA molecular identifiers. To avoid experimental bias, donors of different ages were randomly spread across the sequencing lanes. The study analyzed two additional independent replicas of 1 million unique cDNA reads from the same blood draw for two donors, one aged 18 to 30 and one aged 80 or older. Study-level results and caveats: Conclusive comparison of naive and antigen-experienced compartments was prevented by the profiling of bulk unsorted PBMCs. The long-lived group showed more naive CD4+ T cells, fewer expanded clones and increased TCR diversity than the aged group, suggesting age selection. A strong correlation was found between observed TCR beta diversity and the percentage of naive T cells measured by flow cytometry. Because the CMV infection status of the donors was unknown, age-related changes in expanded clonotypes may potentially have been confounded. Estimates of total diversity based on one million sequenced T cells were regarded as lower bounds and as underestimates. As age increased, observed TCR beta diversity per million T cells dropped in a roughly linear way, and a significant reduction was already evident by age about 36.

Library preparation employed 5' RACE. The sample was run on an Illumina HiSeq 2500. A second roughly 7 to 11 cycle PCR used a sample-barcoded 5' primer and a J-beta primer mix. A template-switch 5' adaptor carrying 12 random nucleotides introduced a unique molecular identifier onto each TCR beta cDNA molecule. Each sample yielded at least 3 million CDR3-containing paired-end reads. The Mint cDNA synthesis kit, primed by a TRBC-specific oligonucleotide, was used to synthesize first-strand cDNA from all RNA. Following uracil-DNA glycosylase treatment, all cDNA underwent a first 18-cycle PCR with the universal primers M1SS and BC2_uni_R. Regarding the original processing steps: For normalization, 1 million high-quality reads, each with a distinct molecular identifier, were randomly selected from each sample. Instead of being binned into consensus sequences, reads that shared molecular identifiers were thrown out. MiTCR, with a Q25 quality threshold and the strictest error-elimination algorithm, was used for CDR3 identification, clonotype clustering and error correction. Lower-bound total TCR beta diversity was estimated with a nonparametric unseen species model using Euler transformation. Through fastp at Q25 and MiXCR, TCRdb rebuilt clones from the public reads, retaining in-frame beta chains. Rows with a matching CDR3 protein are joined into one entry that keeps the most common DNA and genes. Clone size and V and J calls follow TCRdb, not the original study. The sample table lists some 1.5 million distinct CDR3 sequences, 42% of them with a count of one. Roughly 3.7% of the sample lies in the top ten.

The 39 donors, aged about 6 to 95 years, were systemically healthy Caucasian individuals from Russia. Each donor gave around 9.9 milliliters of peripheral blood, collected into EDTA-treated Vacutainer tubes. Ficoll-Paque density-gradient centrifugation was used to isolate PBMCs, with at least 7 million per sample. Total RNA was extracted from PBMCs with Trizol reagent, with at least 5 micrograms obtained per sample. Naive CD45RAhigh/CD27high T cell percentages were measured by flow cytometry on a PBMC aliquot from every donor. Note on this clonotype: Its antigen remains unidentified. Qualities for individual bases were not recorded, and no much larger clone is one base off.

The germline V gene provides CDR1 SGHAT and CDR2 FQNNGV. V and J lose 2 bases and 11 bases, and a span of 7 bases separates them. From the cysteine up to the phenylalanine, the CDR3 has a length of 12 residues. Just the 36-base CDR3 DNA is kept, in frame starting at base 1. Sequencing input: blood. The chain couples TRBV11-2 to TRBJ1-6, with the identity of the D gene unclear. This receptor was obtained from a woman aged 18-35 years in good health. The CDR3 region has the sequence CASSLSAPPLHF. The DNA sequence is given as TGTGCCAGCAGCTTAAGTGCTCCACCCCTCCACTTT.